Listed here are 23 T cell receptor beta chains from one sample, sequenced in a study of CD8 T cells in Susac syndrome. The RNA input was about 0.5 to 1 ug, and it was reverse transcribed with random hexamers. From the immunoSEQ multiplex PCR reads, TCRdb called clonotypes with MiXCR, one entry per CDR3 protein. The repertoire holds under 350,000 distinct CDR3 sequences, with under 95% as singletons. Sequencing input: CD4+ T cells from PBMCs. The source is a human donor with multiple sclerosis.

This chain's CDR3 is CSANNRGSTGELFF. In DNA, the CDR3 is TGCAGTGCCAACAACAGGGGGAGCACCGGGGAGCTGTTTTTT. The J gene is TRBJ2-2, the V gene TRBV20-1, with TRBD1 matching over 8 bases. Trimming took 6 bases from V and 4 from J; bases not matched to a gene: 7. This CDR3 has 14 residues. Germline V gene lookup returns CDR1 DFQATT and CDR2 SNEGSKA (reference sequence).

Here the CDR3 DNA reads TGTGCCAGCAGTGGACAGTCCCCTAGGGAGCAGTACTTC. It translates to CASSGQSPREQYF. This chain connects TRBV12-3 or TRBV12-4 to TRBJ2-7, with D perhaps TRBD1 (6 bases). V was clipped by 5 bases and J by 7 bases, with 15 bases between them. This CDR3 is 13 amino acids long.

The chain couples TRBV10-3 to TRBJ2-2; D gene unclear. Germline V lookup: CDR1 ENHRY, CDR2 SYGVKD. This CDR3 spans 13 amino acids. V was clipped by 1 base and J by 7 bases, with 7 bases between them. CDR3 amino acids: CAISEWEVGELFF. CDR3 bases: TGTGCCATCAGTGAGTGGGAAGTCGGGGAGCTGTTTTTT.

In its sample, this clonotype was seen once. The gene calls are TRBV20-1 and TRBJ2-1, with 7 bases matching TRBD2. Germline V gene lookup returns CDR1 DFQATT and CDR2 SNEGSKA (reference sequence). The J segment lost 12 bases and the V segment lost 5 bases, leaving 7 bases of the junction unmatched. This CDR3 region has 11 residues. This CDR3 reads CSALQRGAQFF. The CDR3 bases are TGCAGTGCTCTACAGCGGGGCGCGCAGTTCTTC.

The chain employs TRBV5-6 and TRBJ1-2; 7 bases match TRBD1. Germline V gene data show CDR1 as SGHDT and CDR2 as YYEEEE. The V and J ends lost 9 bases and 3 bases, in that order; junction bases with no gene match: 17. This CDR3 spans 16 amino acids. The CDR3 loop is CATSGLRNRGDYGYTF. For the CDR3, the DNA is TGTGCCACCTCCGGGTTGAGGAACAGGGGCGACTATGGCTACACCTTC. The complete variable domain, with remaining parts taken from reference TRBV5-6 and TRBJ1-2, reads DAGVTQSPTHLIKTRGQQVTLRCSPKSGHDTVSWYQQALGQGPQFIFQYYEEEERQRGNFPDRFSGHQFPNYSSELNVNALLLGDSALYLCATSGLRNRGDYGYTFGSGTRLTVV.

The chain recombines TRBV12-3 or TRBV12-4 with TRBJ1-5; D gene uncertain. V was cut by 3 bases and J by 0 bases, with 6 bases left in between. The CDR3 is 14 amino acids. CDR3 DNA sequence: TGTGCCAGCAGTTTCAAGGTTAGCAATCAGCCCCAGCATTTT. It is translated as CASSFKVSNQPQHF.

Only one count was recorded for this clonotype. V gene TRBV6-5 combines with J gene TRBJ1-1; no clear D. Germline lookup yields CDR1 MNHEY and CDR2 SVGAGI. Between the trimmed V and J ends, which lost 5 bases and 0 bases, there was a span of 10 bases. This CDR3 comprises 14 residues. For the CDR3, the DNA is TGTGCCAGCAGTACCACAGACATGAACACTGAAGCTTTCTTT. Protein sequence: CASSTTDMNTEAFF.

This chain links TRBV5-1 with TRBJ1-2; no firm D call. The CDR3 has 13 amino acids. V was clipped by 0 bases and J by 6 bases, with 9 bases between them. Germline V gene data show CDR1 as SGHRS and CDR2 as YFSETQ. CDR3 amino acids: CASSLDGVDGYTF. The CDR3 region has the DNA TGCGCCAGCAGCTTGGACGGTGTCGATGGCTACACCTTC.

The chain combines TRBV19 with TRBJ2-5; perhaps D is TRBD1 or TRBD2 (5 bases each). There are 13 residues in the CDR3. The germline V gene has CDR1 LNHDA and CDR2 SQIVND (reference sequence). The V gene lost 8 bases and the J gene lost 1 base, with 11 bases spanning the gap. The CDR3 region is CASGGRFQETQYF. The CDR3 nucleotides are TGTGCCAGTGGGGGACGGTTCCAAGAGACCCAGTACTTC.

A few counts support this clonotype. This chain joins TRBV29-1 and TRBJ1-2, with 8 nucleotides matching TRBD1. The CDR3 runs to 12 residues. J was trimmed by 4 bases and V by 4 bases; bases with no gene match: 2. Germline V lookup: CDR1 SQVTM, CDR2 ANQGSEA. DNA for the CDR3: TGCAGCGTTGGACAGGGGACCTATGGCTACACCTTC. As protein: CSVGQGTYGYTF.

The chain carries TRBV20-1 and TRBJ2-7, with a weak D call TRBD1 (6 bases). Germline CDR1 is DFQATT and CDR2 is SNEGSKA (reference sequence). Deletions cut 4 bases from V and 6 bases from J, with 19 bases between. CDR3 length equals 14 residues. CDR3 sequence: CSATRDTRTGEQYF. The CDR3 coding sequence is TGCAGTGCTACCAGGGACACGCGAACGGGCGAGCAGTACTTC.

This chain uses TRBV14 with TRBJ2-2, with D perhaps matching TRBD2 (6 bases). Looked up from germline, CDR1 is SGHDN and CDR2 is FVKESK. CDR3 length: 16 amino acids. Trimming removed 4 bases from V and 6 bases from J, with 18 bases in between. The CDR3 loop is CASSPRSRGSAGELFF. The CDR3 DNA follows: TGTGCCAGCAGCCCAAGATCGCGGGGATCGGCCGGGGAGCTGTTTTTT.

The chain employs TRBV5-1 and TRBJ2-5; 10 nucleotides agree with TRBD1. The CDR3 loop spans 16 amino acids. The V and J ends lost 2 bases and 6 bases, in that order; junction bases with no gene match: 10. Germline loops: CDR1 SGHRS, CDR2 YFSETQ. In DNA, the CDR3 is TGCGCCAGCAGCTTTTCCGAGACAGGGGGCGGGAAGACCCAGTACTTC. Translated: CASSFSETGGGKTQYF.

The J gene is TRBJ1-2, the V gene TRBV4-2; TRBD1 matches 7 bases. The length of the CDR3 is 15 residues. Germline trimming cut 5 bases from V and 4 bases from J; bases unmatched to any gene: 10. The germline V gene encodes CDR1 LGHNA and CDR2 YNFKEQ. The CDR3 sequence: CASSSQTTGAYGYTF. CDR3 DNA: TGTGCCAGCAGCTCTCAAACTACAGGGGCCTATGGCTACACCTTC.

V and J are TRBV14 and TRBJ2-3; D may be TRBD1 (7 bases). CDR1 and CDR2 from the germline V gene are SGHDN and FVKESK. CDR3 length: 14 residues. V gave up 4 bases and J gave up 3 bases, with 11 bases separating them. The CDR3 region is CASSRQGGTDTQYF. The CDR3 DNA sequence: TGTGCCAGCAGCCGACAGGGAGGAACAGATACGCAGTATTTT.

The V call is TRBV19, the J call TRBJ1-1; perhaps TRBD1 as D (5 bases). Germline CDR1 and CDR2: LNHDA and SQIVND (reference sequence). V shed 0 bases and J shed 11 bases, with 13 bases lying between them. The length of the CDR3 is 13 residues. In nucleotides, the CDR3 is TGTGCCAGTAGTATAGAGCCAGGGCGTCGGGCTTTCTTT. This encodes CASSIEPGRRAFF.

The V and J genes are TRBV12-3 or TRBV12-4 and TRBJ1-4; D gene ambiguous. The V and J ends lost 8 bases and 1 base respectively, with 14 bases between them. This CDR3 is 15 amino acids long. This CDR3 is CASSPSGGTNEKLFF. CDR3 DNA: TGTGCCAGCTCACCCTCCGGTGGAACTAATGAAAAACTGTTTTTT.

The chain uses TRBV20-1 and TRBJ1-6, with 9 bases identical to TRBD1. CDR3 size: 15 residues. Per the germline V gene, CDR1 is DFQATT and CDR2 is SNEGSKA (reference sequence). The V segment lost 1 base and the J segment 7 bases; nucleotides outside the gene matches: 5. The CDR3 here is CSARVPGQGNSPLHF. The CDR3 DNA is TGCAGTGCTAGAGTGCCCGGACAGGGGAATTCACCCCTCCACTTT.

The chain has TRBV30 and TRBJ2-3; possibly TRBD2 for D (5 bases). In germline, CDR1 is GTSNPN, CDR2 SVGIG (reference sequence). Trimming took off 3 bases at V and 2 bases at J, with 12 bases between the two ends. CDR3 length: 14 residues. The DNA for the CDR3 is TGTGCCTGGAGCGGCCGAGGGTCCACAGATACGCAGTATTTT. Translated, it gives CAWSGRGSTDTQYF.

The V and J genes are TRBV20-1 and TRBJ2-3; 10 nucleotides match TRBD2. V lost 3 bases and J lost 5; bases outside the gene matches: 11. CDR1 is DFQATT and CDR2 is SNEGSKA in the germline V gene (reference sequence). CDR3 length: 16 amino acids. CDR3 nucleotides: TGCAGTGCTAGGCTAGCGGGAGTGACAAGGGGAGATACGCAGTATTTT. Protein product: CSARLAGVTRGDTQYF.

The V and J genes are TRBV20-1 and TRBJ2-3; 16 bases are shared with TRBD2. Germline V lookup: CDR1 DFQATT, CDR2 SNEGSKA (reference sequence). After removal of 3 bases from V and 4 bases from J, the junction contained 7 bases not matched to a gene. CDR3 size: 17 residues. DNA for the CDR3: TGCAGTGCTAGTGGGACTAGCGGGAGGGCCGTCGCAGATACGCAGTATTTT. Residues: CSASGTSGRAVADTQYF.

The chain has TRBV7-9 and TRBJ2-7; maybe TRBD2 (6 bases). Trimming took 3 bases from V and 7 from J, leaving 13 bases between them. The CDR3 spans 13 residues. The germline CDR1 and CDR2 sequences are SEHNR and FQNEAQ (reference sequence). Here the CDR3 reads CASSFEAAGEQYF. CDR3 sequence (DNA): TGTGCCAGCAGCTTCGAGGCAGCGGGTGAGCAGTACTTC.

The V and J genes are TRBV5-1 and TRBJ1-6, with TRBD1 matching over 7 bases. CDR1 SGHRS and CDR2 YFSETQ come from the germline V gene. The CDR3 is 14 residues long. V dropped 4 bases and J dropped 7; count of bases not matched to a gene: 5. As DNA, the CDR3 is TGCGCCAGCAGCATCGGGACAGTGAATTCACCCCTCCACTTT. Its translation: CASSIGTVNSPLHF. The whole variable domain, filled in from reference TRBV5-1 and TRBJ1-6, reads KAGVTQTPRYLIKTRGQQVTLSCSPISGHRSVSWYQQTPGQGLQFLFEYFSETQRNKGNFPGRFSGRQFSNSRSEMNVSTLELGDSALYLCASSIGTVNSPLHFGNGTRLTVT.